These T cell receptor beta chains were read from a single sample in a study of T cells in Graves' hyperthyroidism and ophthalmopathy. Each CDR3 protein gets one entry after TCRdb re-called the multiplex PCR reads with MiXCR. Of about 420,000 distinct CDR3 sequences in the sample, more than 15% were seen once. Sequencing was performed on blood. These receptors were obtained from a young woman with Graves' hyperthyroidism. The CDR3 runs from the conserved cysteine through the conserved F or W. D genes are given only for firm matches. Expanded clones are given a class, and other clones once, few, many or no size at all.

v_call	clone_size	j_call	d_call	cdr3_nt	cdr3_aa
TRBV27	many	TRBJ2-7	TRBD1	TGTGCCAGCGCCCCCTTCTCCCGGACAGGTCAGTACGAGCAGTACTTC	CASAPFSRTGQYEQYF
TRBV5-8	-	TRBJ1-2	-	TGTGCCAGCGAAGCGGGACGGCCCCCCAATAACTATGGCTACACCTTC	CASEAGRPPNNYGYTF
TRBV7-9	many	TRBJ2-3	-	TGTGCCAGCAGTCCCCCCGTCCGGGCGGATACGCAGTATTTT	CASSPPVRADTQYF
TRBV12-5	many	TRBJ2-1	-	TGTGCTAGTGGTCCTCGGAACCGGAATGAGCAGTTCTTC	CASGPRNRNEQFF
TRBV6-1	many	TRBJ2-2	-	TGTGCCAGCAGAATGGGACGGGGCGGGGAGCTGTTTTTT	CASRMGRGGELFF
TRBV7-2	many	TRBJ1-2	-	TGTGCCAGCAGCTTAGCCGCCGGGACGGGCTATGGCTACACCTTC	CASSLAAGTGYGYTF
TRBV30	many	TRBJ2-6	-	TGTGCCTGTTTGACTCCCGAAGTCTCTGGGGCCAACGTCCTGACTTTC	CACLTPEVSGANVLTF
TRBV18	many	TRBJ1-5	-	TGTGCCAGCTCACCAGGCAGGGAGTATCAGCCCCAGCATTTT	CASSPGREYQPQHF
TRBV28	-	TRBJ2-3	TRBD2	TGTGCCAGCAGTTTATTGGCTAGCGGGAGAGTCACAGATACGCAGTATTTT	CASSLLASGRVTDTQYF
TRBV27	many	TRBJ1-2	-	TGTGCCAGCAGTTCAGGGGCGCACTATGGCTACACCTTC	CASSSGAHYGYTF
TRBV7-2	-	TRBJ2-1	TRBD2	TGTGCCAGCAGCCTCCGTGCGGGGGGTGGGAATGAGCAGTTCTTC	CASSLRAGGGNEQFF
TRBV5-6	many	TRBJ2-5	-	TGTGCCAGCAGCTTGAGGTATCGGTGGTACCAAGAGACCCAGTACTTC	CASSLRYRWYQETQYF
TRBV7-2	-	TRBJ1-2	-	TGTGCCAGCAGCTTAACAGGGCCTCGGTATGGCTACACCTTC	CASSLTGPRYGYTF
TRBV20-1	-	TRBJ2-7	-	TGCAGTGCTAGACCTCCGGGAGAGAGACGGGCCTACGAGCAGTACTTC	CSARPPGERRAYEQYF
TRBV6-1	many	TRBJ1-1	-	TGTGCCAGCAGTGAATCGAACAGTCTGAACACTGAAGCTTTCTTT	CASSESNSLNTEAFF
TRBV20-1	few	TRBJ2-1	TRBD2	TGCAGTGCTAACATAGCGGGAGTACACAATGAGCAGTCCTTC	CSANIAGVHNEQSF
TRBV28	many	TRBJ2-5	-	TGTGCCAGCAGTTTAACATACCGTGGGACCCAGTACTTC	CASSLTYRGTQYF
TRBV12-3/TRBV12-4	many	TRBJ1-5	-	TGTGCCAGCAGCCCCACAAGGGGGGGCAATCAGCCCCAGCATTTT	CASSPTRGGNQPQHF
TRBV5-1	many	TRBJ2-5	-	TGCGCCAGCAGCAGAGACCAGGGGGGAGAGACCCAGTACTTC	CASSRDQGGETQYF
TRBV2	-	TRBJ2-1	TRBD2	TGTGCCAGCAGTGAAGCGGAAGCTAGCGGGAAGCATGAGCAGTTCTTC	CASSEAEASGKHEQFF
TRBV12-3/TRBV12-4	many	TRBJ2-1	TRBD2	TGTGCCAGCACTGCGGGAGGGCCAGGTGAGCAGTTCTTC	CASTAGGPGEQFF
TRBV7-2	many	TRBJ1-2	-	TGTGCCAGCAGCTTTGGCAGTTATGGCTACACCTTC	CASSFGSYGYTF
TRBV3-1	many	TRBJ2-5	-	TGTGCCAGCAGCCAAGACGAGAACCCACAAGAGACCCAGTACTTC	CASSQDENPQETQYF
TRBV11-3	many	TRBJ2-1	-	TGTGCCAGCAGCCTTGCGTTAGTCCACAATGAGCAGTTCTTC	CASSLALVHNEQFF
TRBV19	many	TRBJ2-7	-	TGTGCCAGTAGTATAGTCGGCCAGGGGCGTCGCGAGCAGTACTTC	CASSIVGQGRREQYF
TRBV29-1	few	TRBJ1-1	TRBD1	TGCAGCGTTGAAGCCGGGACAGCGAACACTGAAGCTTTCTTT	CSVEAGTANTEAFF
TRBV4-1	-	TRBJ2-7	-	TGCGCCAGCAGCCAAGGTAGGGACGGAGTCTCCTACGAGCAGTACTTC	CASSQGRDGVSYEQYF
TRBV2	many	TRBJ1-6	-	TGTGCCAGCAGCCAGGGTTCCTATAATTCACCCCTCCACTTT	CASSQGSYNSPLHF
TRBV29-1	many	TRBJ1-2	-	TGCAGCGTTGAAGAAGGGGCTAACTATGGCTACACCTTC	CSVEEGANYGYTF
TRBV7-9	many	TRBJ2-7	TRBD1	TGTGCCAGCAGCTGGGGACAGGTTAGCTCCTACGAGCAGTACTTC	CASSWGQVSSYEQYF
TRBV13	-	TRBJ2-3	-	TGTGCCAGCAGCTTGGTTTCGGGGTGGGGGTCAGATACGCAGTATTTT	CASSLVSGWGSDTQYF
TRBV20-1	many	TRBJ1-3	-	TGCAGTGCCTCGGACGGACCGGACCGGAGAAACACCATATATTTT	CSASDGPDRRNTIYF
TRBV19	few	TRBJ1-5	-	TGTGCCAGCCATCCCCCGGGACACCAAAATCAGCCCCAGCATTTT	CASHPPGHQNQPQHF
TRBV2	-	TRBJ1-2	TRBD1	TGTGCCAGCACCGGGACAGGGTTCCCCTCTAACTATGGCTACACCTTC	CASTGTGFPSNYGYTF
TRBV6-6	few	TRBJ1-2	-	TGTGCCAGCAGTTACGCAGCATCGGGTCGTGGCTACACCTTC	CASSYAASGRGYTF
TRBV27	-	TRBJ1-1	-	TGTGCCAGCAGAAAACTCCCGAACACTGAAGCTTTCTTT	CASRKLPNTEAFF
TRBV18	many	TRBJ2-3	-	TGTGCCAGCTCATCGGCGGTGCCGGGGGCAGATACGCAGTATTTT	CASSSAVPGADTQYF
TRBV7-8	many	TRBJ2-7	-	TGTGCCAGCAGCCCAGGGGATGCAAGTTGGGGCTACGAGCAGTACTTC	CASSPGDASWGYEQYF
TRBV28	many	TRBJ1-5	-	TGTGCCAGCTCTGGGTACCAGTACAATCAGCCCCAGCATTTT	CASSGYQYNQPQHF
TRBV5-4	many	TRBJ2-5	-	TGTGCCAGCAGCGCCCCGGAAAGACAGGCAGAACTTCAAGAGACCCAGTACTTC	CASSAPERQAELQETQYF
TRBV28	-	TRBJ2-7	-	TGTGCCAGCAGTTTAACGGGGGAACTGCCCTACGAGCAGTACTTC	CASSLTGELPYEQYF
TRBV28	-	TRBJ2-5	TRBD2	TGTGCCAGCAGCCCCCCGGGGCGGGAGGGCGTAGAGACCCAGTACTTC	CASSPPGREGVETQYF